This TCR beta chain was documented in a study of breast tumors, draining lymph nodes, adjacent tissues. To note about this clonotype: Its antigen is still unknown.

The lymph nodes were axillary draining lymph nodes from breast cancer patients. Study observations and caveats: Luminal-like breast cancer showed significantly higher tumor–nontumor repertoire similarity than basal-like. Compared with lymph nodes, tumors were less diverse; compared with nontumor tissue, more.

MiXCR was run by TCRdb on the multiplex PCR reads, yielding one entry per CDR3 protein. This repertoire shows about 230,000 distinct CDR3 sequences, 32% found once; its top ten account for 1.1% to 1.5%. CDR1 is DFQATT, CDR2 SNEGSKA, per germline (reference sequence). With V trimmed by 5 bases and J by 7 bases, 11 bases remained unmatched. CDR3 size: 15 residues. What was sequenced was axillary lymph node tissue. The V call is TRBV20-1, the J call TRBJ1-4; 9 nucleotides agree with TRBD1. The source is a female donor with breast cancer. Some clones in this sample may be carry-over from other donors' samples. The DNA for the CDR3 is TGCAGTGCTCCCCGGACAGGGGCCTGGGCTGAAAAACTGTTTTTT. Residues: CSAPRTGAWAEKLFF.